The sequence of this T cell receptor (beta chain) was determined in a study of identical twins. This clonotype turned up a few times. TCRdb re-called the 5' RACE reads through MiXCR, storing one row per CDR3 protein. The data show roughly 480,000 distinct CDR3 sequences, 20% to 25% seen once. The germline gives CDR1 SEHNR, CDR2 FQNEAQ (reference sequence). The CDR3 has 14 residues. The ends were cut back, 6 bases at V and 7 bases at J, with 19 bases in the middle. This same sample was also part of a study on T cells expressing NK-cell markers.

Specimen: CD4+ T cells sorted from blood. The rearrangement uses TRBV7-9 and TRBJ2-7; a weak D match, TRBD2 (7 bases). The clonotype originates from a woman younger than 35 in good health. The CDR3 coding sequence is TGTGCCAGCAGTCTGGGGGGGGGCGGCACGGAGCAGTACTTC. This codes for CASSLGGGGTEQYF.